This T cell receptor beta chain was captured in a study of T cell responses to AZD1222 COVID-19 vaccine. This table comes from immunoSEQ multiplex PCR, and its TCRdb copy is limited to in-frame clones, with some not included. The sample holds 140,000 to 150,000 clones, 85% to 90% seen once. About this clone itself: Its antigen is unknown.

This CDR3 has 13 amino acids. Germline CDR1 is SGHTA and CDR2 is FQGNSA. Trimming removed 0 bases from V and 7 bases from J; junction bases left unmatched: 2. Findings of the study overall: Regions left unmutated in variants are reportedly the target of nearly half of spike-specific TCRs.

The gene calls are TRBV7-2 and TRBJ1-1, with 7 bases that match TRBD1. The source material was peripheral blood, sampled on day 0 of AZD1222 vaccination. The sequence was collected from an adult in good health. CDR3 sequence: CASSLARTGEAFF. DNA of the CDR3: TGTGCCAGCAGCTTAGCTAGGACAGGTGAAGCTTTCTTT. Full variable domain (rest looked up from reference TRBV7-2 and TRBJ1-1): GAGVSQSPSNKVTEKGKDVELRCDPISGHTALYWYRQSLGQGLEFLIYFQGNSAPDKSGLPSDRFSAERTGGSVSTLTIQRTQQEDSAVYLCASSLARTGEAFFGQGTRLTVV.